The 22 T cell receptor beta chains in this list originate from one sample, sequenced in a study of CD8+ T cells in alopecia areata (dated 2018 in TCRdb). Library preparation used the immunoSEQ multiplex PCR assay. To provide template for TCR sequencing, every sample had RNA extracted and reverse transcribed into cDNA. Held by TCRdb, this immuneACCESS table contains in-frame sequences only and omits some clones. Under half of the omission traces to an unresolved V gene where checked; the cause of the rest is unknown. The sample profile shows 90,000 to 150,000 clones; around two fifths of them were found once. The ten largest account for roughly 3.2% of the sample. The specimen was CD4+ T cells sorted from blood. These receptors were collected from a human donor with alopecia areata.

The chain combines TRBV5-1 with TRBJ2-1; D perhaps matches TRBD1 (6 bases). This CDR3 has 14 residues. Germline assignment: CDR1 SGHRS and CDR2 YFSETQ. V gave up 4 bases and J gave up 5 bases, with 13 bases separating them. In DNA, the CDR3 is TGCGCCAGCAGCAGCTGGGGGCTGGACAATGAGCAGTTCTTC. This codes for CASSSWGLDNEQFF.

This clone was seen only once. The V call is TRBV29-1, the J call TRBJ1-5; TRBD1 might be the D (5 bases). Germline CDR1 SQVTM, CDR2 ANQGSEA. Between the trimmed V and J ends, which lost 5 bases and 4 bases, there was a span of 12 bases. CDR3 length: 13 residues. The CDR3 loop reads CSVLPGGNQPQHF. CDR3 nucleotide sequence: TGCAGCGTTCTTCCGGGGGGGAATCAGCCCCAGCATTTT.

This clone was observed at least ten times. The V and J genes are TRBV7-9 and TRBJ1-2; D possibly corresponds to TRBD1 (5 bases). This CDR3 region has 13 residues. V was cut by 3 bases and J by 7 bases, with 12 bases left in between. Germline CDR1 is SEHNR and CDR2 is FQNEAQ (reference sequence). The CDR3 region is CASSLRGGSGYTF. The CDR3 DNA follows: TGTGCCAGCAGCTTGAGGGGAGGTAGTGGCTACACCTTC.

The rearrangement uses TRBV30 and TRBJ2-1; D ambiguous. The CDR3 loop spans 11 amino acids. CDR1 and CDR2 (germline): GTSNPN, SVGIG (reference sequence). The V end was cut by 5 bases, the J end by 9 bases, with 11 bases between. The chain's CDR3 is CAWSLVIEQFF. DNA for the CDR3: TGTGCCTGGTCTCTAGTAATTGAGCAGTTCTTC.

The chain carries TRBV7-3 and TRBJ2-3, with unresolved D. Germline CDR1 is SGHTA and CDR2 is FQGTGA. The CDR3 sequence is 13 residues long. Trimming took off 4 bases at V and 1 base at J, with 6 bases between the two ends. In DNA form, the CDR3 reads TGTGCCAGCAGCTCCCAGGGCACAGATACGCAGTATTTT. Protein product: CASSSQGTDTQYF.

The rearrangement links TRBV2 to TRBJ2-7, with TRBD2 identical over 7 bases. Trimming cost V 2 bases and J 0 bases; bases outside gene matches: 4. This CDR3 spans 15 amino acids. Germline-derived CDR1 and CDR2 are SNHLY and FYNNEI. The CDR3 protein is CASSEPQRGSYEQYF. The CDR3 DNA follows: TGTGCCAGCAGTGAACCCCAGCGGGGCTCCTACGAGCAGTACTTC.

J is TRBJ2-1 and V is TRBV2; 8 nucleotides align to TRBD2. Germline trimming cut 6 bases from V and 7 bases from J; bases unmatched to any gene: 11. Germline V gives CDR1 SNHLY, CDR2 FYNNEI. The CDR3 runs 15 residues. The CDR3: CASRARAGGRNEQFF. CDR3 DNA sequence: TGTGCCAGCAGGGCCCGGGCGGGGGGCCGAAATGAGCAGTTCTTC.

This clone was detected a few times. V and J are TRBV19 and TRBJ2-1; D remains ambiguous. The CDR3 consists of 15 residues. Germline lookup yields CDR1 LNHDA and CDR2 SQIVND (reference sequence). Trimming pared 8 bases from V and 5 bases from J, leaving 19 bases between. The CDR3 sequence: CASAARATANNEQFF. The CDR3 DNA is TGTGCCAGTGCCGCGCGTGCAACGGCCAACAATGAGCAGTTCTTC.

The gene calls are TRBV30 and TRBJ2-7, with D tentatively TRBD1 (6 bases). This CDR3 has 12 amino acids. Germline CDR1 is GTSNPN and CDR2 is SVGIG (reference sequence). Trimming cost V 3 bases and J 6 bases, with 12 bases left between them. CDR3 nucleotide sequence: TGTGCCTGGAGCAAGACAGGACGCGAGCAGTACTTC. Amino acids: CAWSKTGREQYF.

V and J are TRBV2 and TRBJ2-7, with D possibly being TRBD1 or TRBD2 (6 bases each). Deletions cut 6 bases from V and 7 bases from J, with 22 bases between. From germline, CDR1 is SNHLY and CDR2 FYNNEI. The CDR3 is made up of 15 amino acids. The CDR3 is CASRGWGDTTEEQYF. The CDR3 DNA is TGTGCCAGCAGAGGCTGGGGGGACACCACTGAGGAGCAGTACTTC.

This rearrangement joins TRBV30 to TRBJ1-1, with D unresolved. With 3 bases removed from V and 1 base from J, the gap between germline ends came to 9 bases. Germline CDR1 reads GTSNPN; CDR2 reads SVGIG (reference sequence). The CDR3 extends over 13 amino acids. CDR3 region: CAWRASQNTEAFF. The CDR3, as DNA: TGTGCCTGGAGGGCCTCCCAGAACACTGAAGCTTTCTTT.

This clone appeared a few times. The CDR3 nucleotides read TGTGCCAGCAGCTTAGCGGGACGGTTCGAGACCCAGTACTTC. This codes for CASSLAGRFETQYF. This chain links TRBV7-2 with TRBJ2-5; D possibly matches TRBD1 or TRBD2 (5 bases each). The V end lost 0 bases, the J end lost 5 bases, and 10 bases lay between the germline ends. CDR3 size: 14 residues. The germline gives CDR1 SGHTA, CDR2 FQGNSA.

This clone was seen more than once but under ten times. The chain couples TRBV4-3 to TRBJ2-3; TRBD2 agrees at 9 bases. The CDR3 is made up of 15 amino acids. V dropped 4 bases and J dropped 2; count of bases not matched to a gene: 4. Germline values: CDR1 LGHNA, CDR2 YSLEER. CDR3 sequence: CASSLIAGATDTQYF. The CDR3 nucleotides read TGCGCCAGCAGCCTTATAGCGGGAGCCACAGATACGCAGTATTTT.

This clone was detected only a few times. J is TRBJ2-7 and V is TRBV9; TRBD1 matches 8 bases. This CDR3 comprises 15 residues. The germline V gene has CDR1 SGDLS and CDR2 YYNGEE. V lost 4 bases and J lost 4; bases outside the gene matches: 10. The CDR3 protein is CASSPHWGQEYEQYF. The CDR3 DNA sequence: TGTGCCAGCAGCCCCCATTGGGGACAGGAATACGAGCAGTACTTC. Combining the CDR3 with reference TRBV9 and TRBJ2-7 gives the whole variable domain DSGVTQTPKHLITATGQRVTLRCSPRSGDLSVYWYQQSLDQGLQFLIQYYNGEERAKGNILERFSAQQFPDLHSELNLSSLELGDSALYFCASSPHWGQEYEQYFGPGTRLTVT.

The chain uses TRBV5-4 and TRBJ2-5; D remains unclear. Between the trimmed V and J ends, which lost 2 bases and 3 bases, there was a span of 2 bases. The CDR3 loop spans 11 amino acids. The germline V gene encodes CDR1 SGHNT and CDR2 YYREEE (reference sequence). This CDR3 is CASSFEETQYF. CDR3 nucleotides: TGTGCCAGCAGCTTTGAAGAGACCCAGTACTTC.

V and J are TRBV9 and TRBJ2-1; D may be TRBD2 (5 bases). In germline, CDR1 is SGDLS, CDR2 YYNGEE. V was clipped by 2 bases and J by 0 bases, with 15 bases between them. The CDR3 consists of 17 residues. The CDR3 DNA reads as TGTGCCAGCAGCGTTATTGCTACTAGGGCCTCCTACAATGAGCAGTTCTTC. The encoded protein is CASSVIATRASYNEQFF.

This chain uses TRBV2 with TRBJ1-1; D gene unclear. V lost 6 bases to trimming and J lost 4 bases, with 18 bases between them. The CDR3 runs to 15 residues. Germline CDR1 is SNHLY and CDR2 is FYNNEI. CDR3 amino acids: CASSNPRGVGTEAFF. CDR3 in DNA: TGTGCCAGCAGCAACCCCCGGGGTGTCGGCACTGAAGCTTTCTTT.

This clone has more than one count but fewer than ten. The chain joins TRBV15 to TRBJ2-2; TRBD1 agrees at 9 bases. In germline, CDR1 is LNHNV, CDR2 YYDKDF (reference sequence). The CDR3 consists of 15 residues. Trimming at V came to 2 bases and at J to 6 bases, leaving 4 bases not matched to a gene. The CDR3 DNA sequence: TGTGCCACCAGCAGAAGGACAGGGGAGGCCGGGGAGCTGTTTTTT. Protein sequence: CATSRRTGEAGELFF.

This clone was seen only a few times. The chain combines TRBV29-1 with TRBJ2-5; 8 bases line up with TRBD1. After removal of 1 base from V and 5 bases from J, the junction contained 6 bases not matched to a gene. Germline-derived CDR1 and CDR2 are SQVTM and ANQGSEA. The CDR3 spans 14 residues. CDR3 loop: CSVEGDRGRETQYF. CDR3 DNA sequence: TGCAGCGTTGAAGGAGACAGGGGTCGGGAGACCCAGTACTTC.

The rearrangement links TRBV30 to TRBJ2-2; 7 positions match TRBD2. CDR3 length: 14 amino acids. Germline loops: CDR1 GTSNPN, CDR2 SVGIG (reference sequence). V was pared by 0 bases and J by 6 bases, with 4 bases of the junction left unmatched. The CDR3 region has the DNA TGTGCCTGGAGTGTAAGGCGGGAGTCCGGGGAGCTGTTTTTT. This codes for CAWSVRRESGELFF.

This clone was counted only a few times. The rearrangement links TRBV10-3 to TRBJ2-1, with D perhaps TRBD1 (5 bases). V was clipped by 6 bases and J by 10 bases, with 10 bases between them. CDR1 is ENHRY, CDR2 SYGVKD, per germline. This CDR3 region has 11 residues. The CDR3, as DNA: TGTGCCATCAGCTCCGACAGCGAGCAGTTCTTC. Its translation is CAISSDSEQFF.

The V and J genes are TRBV30 and TRBJ2-2; tentative D call: TRBD2 (5 bases). The CDR3 covers 14 residues. The ends were cut back, 5 bases at V and 9 bases at J, with 19 bases in the middle. Germline V gene lookup returns CDR1 GTSNPN and CDR2 SVGIG (reference sequence). The CDR3 coding sequence is TGTGCCTGGGCTTCAGGACTGAGCTCGCGGGAGCTGTTTTTT. It encodes CAWASGLSSRELFF.